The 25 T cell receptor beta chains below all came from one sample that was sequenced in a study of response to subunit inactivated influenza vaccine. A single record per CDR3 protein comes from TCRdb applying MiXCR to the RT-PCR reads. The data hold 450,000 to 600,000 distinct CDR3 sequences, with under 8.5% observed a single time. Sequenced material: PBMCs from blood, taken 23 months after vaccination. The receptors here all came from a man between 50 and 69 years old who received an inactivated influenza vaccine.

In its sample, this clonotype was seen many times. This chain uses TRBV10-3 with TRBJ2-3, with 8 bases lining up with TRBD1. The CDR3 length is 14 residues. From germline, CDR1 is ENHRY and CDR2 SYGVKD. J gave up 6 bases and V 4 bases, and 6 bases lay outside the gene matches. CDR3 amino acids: CAISVRDRRDTQYF. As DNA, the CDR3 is TGTGCCATCAGTGTGCGGGACAGGAGGGATACGCAGTATTTT.

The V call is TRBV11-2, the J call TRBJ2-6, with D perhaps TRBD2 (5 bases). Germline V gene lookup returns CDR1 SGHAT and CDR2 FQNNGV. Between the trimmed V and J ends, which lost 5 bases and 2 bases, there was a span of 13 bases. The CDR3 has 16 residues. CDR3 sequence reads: CASSKERGTGANVLTF. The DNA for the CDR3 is TGTGCCAGCAGCAAAGAACGGGGTACTGGGGCCAACGTCCTGACTTTC.

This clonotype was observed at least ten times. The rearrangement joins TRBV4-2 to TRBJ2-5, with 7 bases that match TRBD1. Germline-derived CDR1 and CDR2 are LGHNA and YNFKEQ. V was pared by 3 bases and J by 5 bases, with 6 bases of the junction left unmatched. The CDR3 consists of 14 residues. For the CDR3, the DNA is TGTGCCAGCAGCCAGATCGGGACAGTCGAGACCCAGTACTTC. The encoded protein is CASSQIGTVETQYF.

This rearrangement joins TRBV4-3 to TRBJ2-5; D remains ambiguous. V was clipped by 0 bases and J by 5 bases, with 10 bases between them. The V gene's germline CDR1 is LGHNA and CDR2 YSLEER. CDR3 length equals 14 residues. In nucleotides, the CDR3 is TGCGCCAGCAGCCAAGATATGTCTACGGAGACCCAGTACTTC. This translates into CASSQDMSTETQYF.

The CDR3 region has the DNA TGCAGTGCCAAGACAGGGTTCTTGGCCAAAAACATTCAGTACTTC. Translating it yields CSAKTGFLAKNIQYF. V usage is TRBV20-1 and J usage is TRBJ2-4; 7 bases are a match to TRBD1. V gave up 6 bases and J gave up 1 base; unmatched junction bases: 9. In germline, CDR1 is DFQATT, CDR2 SNEGSKA (reference sequence). CDR3 length: 15 residues.

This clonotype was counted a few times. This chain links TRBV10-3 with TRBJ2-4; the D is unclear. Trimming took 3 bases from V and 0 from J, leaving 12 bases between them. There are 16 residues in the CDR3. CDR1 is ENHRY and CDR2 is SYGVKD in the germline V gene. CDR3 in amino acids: CAISEVLVVAKNIQYF. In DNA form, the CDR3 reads TGTGCCATCAGTGAAGTCCTCGTTGTAGCCAAAAACATTCAGTACTTC.

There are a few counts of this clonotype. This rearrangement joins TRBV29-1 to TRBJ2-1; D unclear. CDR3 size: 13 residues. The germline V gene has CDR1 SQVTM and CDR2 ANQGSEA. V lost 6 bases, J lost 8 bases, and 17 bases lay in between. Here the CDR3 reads CSVRGVTRDEQFF. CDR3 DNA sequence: TGCAGCGTCCGAGGCGTCACCCGGGATGAGCAGTTCTTC.

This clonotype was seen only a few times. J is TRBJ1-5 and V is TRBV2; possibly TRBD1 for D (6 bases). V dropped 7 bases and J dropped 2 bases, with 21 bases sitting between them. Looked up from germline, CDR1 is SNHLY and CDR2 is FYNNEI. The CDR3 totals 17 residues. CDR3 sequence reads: CASTGGQRGGGNQPQHF. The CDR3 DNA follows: TGTGCCAGCACCGGGGGGCAACGCGGCGGGGGCAATCAGCCCCAGCATTTT.

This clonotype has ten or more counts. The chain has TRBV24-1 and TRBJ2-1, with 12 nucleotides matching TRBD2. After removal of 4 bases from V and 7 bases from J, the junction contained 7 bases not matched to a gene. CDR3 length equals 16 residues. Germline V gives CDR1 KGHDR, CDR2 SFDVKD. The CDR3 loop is CATSDILAGGRNEQFF. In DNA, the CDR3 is TGTGCCACCAGTGACATACTAGCGGGAGGCCGTAATGAGCAGTTCTTC.

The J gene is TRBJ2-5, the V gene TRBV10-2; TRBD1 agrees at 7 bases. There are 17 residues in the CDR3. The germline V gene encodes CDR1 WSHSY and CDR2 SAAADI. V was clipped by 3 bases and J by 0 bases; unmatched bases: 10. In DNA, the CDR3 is TGCGCCAGCAGTGAATTCGGTACAGGGGAAGACCAAGAGACCCAGTACTTC. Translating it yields CASSEFGTGEDQETQYF.

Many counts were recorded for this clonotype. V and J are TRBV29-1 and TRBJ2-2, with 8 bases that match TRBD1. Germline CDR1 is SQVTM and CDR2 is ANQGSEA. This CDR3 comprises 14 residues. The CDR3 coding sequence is TGCAACACCTACGACAGGGGCCTACGTCGGGAGCTGTTTTTT. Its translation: CNTYDRGLRRELFF.

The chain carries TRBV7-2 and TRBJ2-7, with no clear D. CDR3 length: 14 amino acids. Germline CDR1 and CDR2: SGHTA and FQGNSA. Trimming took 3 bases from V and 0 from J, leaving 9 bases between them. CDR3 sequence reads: CASSFSRSSYEQYF. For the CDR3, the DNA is TGTGCCAGCAGCTTTTCAAGGAGCTCCTACGAGCAGTACTTC.

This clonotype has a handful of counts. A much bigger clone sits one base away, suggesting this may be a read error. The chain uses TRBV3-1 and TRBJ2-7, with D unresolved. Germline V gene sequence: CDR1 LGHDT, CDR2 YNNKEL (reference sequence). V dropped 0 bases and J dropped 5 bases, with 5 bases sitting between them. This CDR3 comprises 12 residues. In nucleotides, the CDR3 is TGTGCCAGCAGCCAAGAGTGGGACGAGCAGTACTTC. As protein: CASSQEWDEQYF.

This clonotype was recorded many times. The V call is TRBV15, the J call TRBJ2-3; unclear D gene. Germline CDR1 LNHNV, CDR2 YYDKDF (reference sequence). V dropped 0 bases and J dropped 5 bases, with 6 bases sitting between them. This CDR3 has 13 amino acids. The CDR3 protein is CATSRDIVDTQYF. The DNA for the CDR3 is TGTGCCACCAGCAGAGATATCGTAGATACGCAGTATTTT.

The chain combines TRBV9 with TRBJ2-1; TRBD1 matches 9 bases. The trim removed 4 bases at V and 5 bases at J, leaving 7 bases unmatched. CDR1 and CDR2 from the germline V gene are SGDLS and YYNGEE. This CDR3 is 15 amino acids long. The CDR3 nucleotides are TGTGCCAGCAGCTCCCAGGGGGACAGGGACAATGAGCAGTTCTTC. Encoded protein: CASSSQGDRDNEQFF.

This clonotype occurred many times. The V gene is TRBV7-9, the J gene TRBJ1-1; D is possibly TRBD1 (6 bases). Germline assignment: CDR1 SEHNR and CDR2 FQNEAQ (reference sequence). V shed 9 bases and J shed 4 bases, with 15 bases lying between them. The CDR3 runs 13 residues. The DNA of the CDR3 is TGTGCCAGTTGTGGTGGGGGCTGCACTGAAGCTTTCTTT. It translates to CASCGGGCTEAFF.

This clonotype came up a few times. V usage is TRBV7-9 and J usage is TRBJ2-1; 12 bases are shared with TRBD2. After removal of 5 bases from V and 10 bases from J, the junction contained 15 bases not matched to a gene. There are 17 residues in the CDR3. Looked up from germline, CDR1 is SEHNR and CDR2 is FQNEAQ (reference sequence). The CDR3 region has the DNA TGTGCCAGCAGCCCGCGCCCCGGACTAGCGGGATTAGGAGAGCAGTTCTTC. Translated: CASSPRPGLAGLGEQFF.

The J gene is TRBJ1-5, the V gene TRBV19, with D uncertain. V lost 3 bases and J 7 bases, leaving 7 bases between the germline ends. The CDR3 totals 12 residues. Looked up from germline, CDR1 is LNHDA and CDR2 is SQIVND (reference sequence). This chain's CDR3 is CASSIRFQPQHF. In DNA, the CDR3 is TGTGCCAGTAGTATTCGGTTCCAGCCCCAGCATTTT.

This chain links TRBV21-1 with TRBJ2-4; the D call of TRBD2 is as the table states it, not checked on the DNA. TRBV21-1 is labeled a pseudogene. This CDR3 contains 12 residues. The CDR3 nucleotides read TGTGCCAGCGAACCGGAGGGGAACATTCAGTACTTC. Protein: CASEPEGNIQYF.

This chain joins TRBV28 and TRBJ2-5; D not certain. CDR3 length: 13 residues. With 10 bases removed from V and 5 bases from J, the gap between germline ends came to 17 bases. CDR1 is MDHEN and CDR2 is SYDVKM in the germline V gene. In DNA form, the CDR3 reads TGTGCCACCAGACCCCCGGCCATGGAGACCCAGTACTTC. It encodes CATRPPAMETQYF.

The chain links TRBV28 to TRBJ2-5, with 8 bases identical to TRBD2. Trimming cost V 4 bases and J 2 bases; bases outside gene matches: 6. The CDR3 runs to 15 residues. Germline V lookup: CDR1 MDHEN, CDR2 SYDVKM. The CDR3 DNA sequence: TGTGCCAGCAGTTATCCGGGAGGGGGGCAAGAGACCCAGTACTTC. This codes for CASSYPGGGQETQYF.

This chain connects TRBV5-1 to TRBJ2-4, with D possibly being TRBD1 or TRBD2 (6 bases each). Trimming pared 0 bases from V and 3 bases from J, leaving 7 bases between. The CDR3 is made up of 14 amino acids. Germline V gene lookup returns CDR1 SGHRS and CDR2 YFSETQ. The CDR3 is CASSLEGGKNIQYF. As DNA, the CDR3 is TGCGCCAGCAGCTTGGAGGGGGGCAAAAACATTCAGTACTTC.

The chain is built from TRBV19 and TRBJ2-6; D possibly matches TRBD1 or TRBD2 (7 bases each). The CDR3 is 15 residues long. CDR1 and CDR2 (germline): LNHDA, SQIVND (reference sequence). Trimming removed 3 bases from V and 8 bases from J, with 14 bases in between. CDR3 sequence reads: CASSISTGTTNVLTF. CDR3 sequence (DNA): TGTGCCAGTAGTATTTCGACAGGGACTACCAACGTCCTGACTTTC.

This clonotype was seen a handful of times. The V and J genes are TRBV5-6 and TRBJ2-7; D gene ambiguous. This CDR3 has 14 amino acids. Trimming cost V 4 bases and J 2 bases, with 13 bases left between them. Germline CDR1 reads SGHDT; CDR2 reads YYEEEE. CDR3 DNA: TGTGCCAGCAGCCCTCCCCGGACCACCTACGAGCAGTACTTC. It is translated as CASSPPRTTYEQYF.

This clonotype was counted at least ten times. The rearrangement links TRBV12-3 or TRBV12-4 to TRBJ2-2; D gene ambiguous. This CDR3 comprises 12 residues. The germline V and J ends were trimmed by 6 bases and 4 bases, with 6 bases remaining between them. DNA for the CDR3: TGTGCCAGCAGCTGGGTCACCGGGGAGCTGTTTTTT. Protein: CASSWVTGELFF.